The 5 T cell receptor beta chains below all came from one sample that was sequenced in a study of blood T cells in healthy people across ages. Using a J-beta primer mix together with a sample-barcoded 5' primer, a second PCR was run for roughly 7 to 11 cycles. TCRdb reanalysed the 5' RACE reads using MiXCR and keeps one entry per CDR3 protein. This table holds hundreds of thousands of distinct CDR3 sequences, 58% found once. Material: blood. All receptors derive from a man in his 60s in good health.

This chain links TRBV6-1 with TRBJ1-2; TRBD1 matches 9 bases. Unmatched junction bases numbered 3, after V lost 4 bases and J lost 3 bases. This CDR3 region has 14 residues. Looked up from germline, CDR1 is MNHNS and CDR2 is SASEGT. The CDR3 sequence: CASSGGTGYYGYTF. DNA of the CDR3: TGTGCCAGCAGTGGAGGGACAGGGTACTATGGCTACACCTTC.

The chain recombines TRBV10-3 with TRBJ1-2; a possible D gene is TRBD1 (6 bases). V was cut by 6 bases and J by 4 bases, with 9 bases left in between. The CDR3 sequence is 12 residues long. The germline V gene has CDR1 ENHRY and CDR2 SYGVKD. The CDR3 region has the DNA TGTGCCATCAGAGCGGACAGCTATGGCTACACCTTC. This translates into CAIRADSYGYTF.

V gene TRBV20-1 combines with J gene TRBJ2-1; 11 bases are a match to TRBD2. Germline lookup yields CDR1 DFQATT and CDR2 SNEGSKA (reference sequence). V trimming: 6 bases; J trimming: 6 bases; junction bases outside the gene matches: 4. The CDR3 consists of 13 residues. Here the CDR3 DNA reads TGCAGTGCGCCGACTAGCGGGGCCAATGAGCAGTTCTTC. Encoded protein: CSAPTSGANEQFF.

This clonotype was seen a single time. V usage is TRBV21-1 and J usage is TRBJ1-5; the table names TRBD1, a call not compared with the DNA. TRBV21-1 is tagged as a pseudogene. The CDR3 totals 17 residues. CDR3 sequence: CASSKAQGQYSNQPQHF. The CDR3 bases are TGTGCCAGCAGCAAAGCCCAGGGACAGTATAGCAATCAGCCCCAGCATTTT.

The J gene is TRBJ1-4, the V gene TRBV4-1, with D unclear. V lost 4 bases and J 0 bases, leaving 12 bases between the germline ends. The CDR3 contains 16 residues. The germline gives CDR1 MGHRA, CDR2 YSYEKL. The CDR3 sequence: CASSPVTTTTNEKLFF. CDR3 bases: TGCGCCAGCAGCCCAGTTACAACCACAACTAATGAAAAACTGTTTTTT.